The rows below give T cell receptor beta chains drawn from one sample of a study of post-analysis software for immune sequencing data. Using its own MiXCR run on the PCR reads, TCRdb lists one record per CDR3 protein. The sample includes hundreds of thousands of distinct CDR3 sequences, around 27% of them seen just once. Input material: blood. These receptors all stem from a girl aged 10 to 17 with multiple sclerosis. The conserved cysteine and the conserved F or W are not part of the CDR3 here.

>TRBV12-3/TRBV12-4|TRBJ1-1
ASSSPGQPNTEAF
>TRBV5-1|TRBJ2-7
ASSLVADGEQY
>TRBV12-3/TRBV12-4|TRBJ2-5
ASSSYSGGVLAEETQY
>TRBV5-1|TRBJ2-6
ASSLFKTAEGANVLT
>TRBV9|TRBJ2-1
ASSVRDGRTSGNEQF
>TRBV9|TRBJ1-2
ASSVADSGQRGYT
>TRBV7-2|TRBJ2-7
ASTSRLAPYEQY
>TRBV7-2|TRBJ2-1
ASSSSIYNEQF
>TRBV28|TRBJ1-5
ASSFQNRGPESPNQPQH
>TRBV4-3|TRBJ1-2
ASSQDFGGNYGYT
>TRBV10-3|TRBJ1-6
AISDHGAINSPLH
>TRBV18|TRBJ2-1
ASSPTVRAYNEQF
>TRBV9|TRBJ2-1
ASSVDSPGTYNEQF
>TRBV28|TRBJ2-3
ASSSGQITSSSTDTQY
>TRBV29-1|TRBJ2-1
SVRHRDSWDNEQF
>TRBV20-1|TRBJ2-5
SARDPGGVGETQY
>TRBV19|TRBJ1-6
ASTLGDGFNDSPLH
>TRBV29-1|TRBJ2-7
SVERGLGGEQY
>TRBV10-3|TRBJ1-5
AISDRVGGGSNQPQH
>TRBV20-1|TRBJ2-1
SASDLDGSYNEQF
>TRBV4-3|.
ASSQGGVFGHEQY
>TRBV29-1|TRBJ2-1
SAGLAGNEQF
>TRBV18|TRBJ2-7
ASSRPDSCEQY
>TRBV7-2|TRBJ2-5
ASSFGQGVLREQY
>TRBV5-1|TRBJ1-2
ASSPRTGDNYGYT
>TRBV5-1|TRBJ2-5
ASSPRTSGRLQETQY
>TRBV7-9|TRBJ2-1
ASWASVNEQF
>TRBV6-6|TRBJ2-1
ASSSGRAWNEQF
>TRBV20-1|TRBJ2-3
SARFASGDTQY
>TRBV7-2|TRBJ2-3
ASSLESSGGADTQY
>TRBV20-1|TRBJ2-7
SAKQGGSSYEQY
>TRBV18|TRBJ2-7
ASSRYRWGESYEQY
>TRBV20-1|TRBJ2-5
SAHRVTQY
>TRBV7-8|TRBJ1-2
ASSLSTGTGLGYT
>TRBV15|TRBJ1-1
ATSRGRGGTEAF
>TRBV27|TRBJ2-3
ASTPLSSGAKVDTQY
>TRBV10-3|TRBJ2-7
AISVSGTVVHEQY
>TRBV18|TRBJ1-5
ASSPPQGGQPQH
>TRBV15|TRBJ2-5
ATSREYGEETQY
>TRBV27|TRBJ2-3
ASSWAAGTSTDTQY
>TRBV6-2/TRBV6-3|TRBJ1-1
ASKPGGRNTEAF
>TRBV5-1|TRBJ2-3
ASNLSSGSTDTQY
>TRBV3-1|TRBJ1-5
ASSQGQFQPQH
>TRBV6-5|TRBJ2-5
ASSSRQGAQETQY
>TRBV5-1|TRBJ2-7
ASSLGQIPSYEQY
>TRBV7-8|TRBJ2-6
AARRDRGTGVNVLT
>TRBV6-6|TRBJ1-1
ASSYGRGLNTEAF
>TRBV6-5|TRBJ2-3
AGSRMGDVGTQY
>TRBV5-5|TRBJ2-3
ASSLPAGGNNTQY
>TRBV24-1|TRBJ1-2
ATSDVNENGYT
>TRBV29-1|TRBJ1-2
SVGQGNHGYT
>TRBV12-3/TRBV12-4|TRBJ2-1
ASGSPGTSGRDEQF
>TRBV5-1|TRBJ2-1
ASTGDSSYNEQF
>TRBV29-1|TRBJ2-4
SVLGGGENIQY